These 10 T cell receptor beta chains share one sample of origin, sequenced in a study of shared clonotypes between healthy human individuals. TCRdb keeps only in-frame clones here, not all; method: immunoSEQ multiplex PCR. The sample shows a few hundred thousand clones, around 97% of them seen only once. Sequenced: naive CD4+ T cells sorted from blood. Specified subset: CD45RA+ positively selected. The origin of the receptors is a woman in her twenties or thirties in good health.

The CDR3, as DNA: TGTGCCAGCTCACCAATTAAGGCGTCCGGACAGCCCCAGCATTTT. It translates to CASSPIKASGQPQHF. The chain is built from TRBV18 and TRBJ1-5; D gene unclear. The length of the CDR3 is 15 residues. CDR1 is KGHSH and CDR2 is LQKENI in the germline V gene. Trimming left V 2 bases short and J 7 bases short, with 15 bases between.

This rearrangement joins TRBV18 to TRBJ2-1; 7 positions agree with TRBD1. Germline CDR1 reads KGHSH; CDR2 reads LQKENI. The V and J ends lost 4 bases and 9 bases, in that order; junction bases with no gene match: 3. The CDR3 length is 12 residues. The CDR3 region has the DNA TGTGCCAGCTCACGAACAGGGGTTGAGCAGTTCTTC. It yields the protein CASSRTGVEQFF.

This clone is a singleton in its sample. CDR3 amino acids: CASSLGPRLGAFF. As DNA, the CDR3 is TGTGCCAGCAGCTTAGGACCCCGCTTGGGAGCTTTCTTT. The V and J genes are TRBV5-4 and TRBJ1-1; D remains unclear. V was cut by 2 bases and J by 10 bases, with 15 bases left in between. This CDR3 contains 13 residues. CDR1 SGHNT and CDR2 YYREEE come from the germline V gene (reference sequence).

This clone showed up just once. The chain couples TRBV19 to TRBJ1-5; TRBD1 aligns across 7 bases. The CDR3 length is 17 residues. With V trimmed by 7 bases and J by 0 bases, 12 bases remained unmatched. The germline CDR1 and CDR2 sequences are LNHDA and SQIVND (reference sequence). The CDR3 bases are TGTGCCAGTAACACCCTGAGCAGGGGGAATAGCAATCAGCCCCAGCATTTT. This sequence encodes CASNTLSRGNSNQPQHF.

The V call is TRBV20-1, the J call TRBJ2-7; perhaps D is TRBD1 or TRBD2 (6 bases each). Germline V lookup: CDR1 DFQATT, CDR2 SNEGSKA (reference sequence). Trimming pared 6 bases from V and 6 bases from J, leaving 12 bases between. The length of the CDR3 is 11 residues. In nucleotides, the CDR3 is TGCAGTGCGAAGGGGGGAAGCGAGCAGTACTTC. It is translated as CSAKGGSEQYF.

The J gene is TRBJ2-7, the V gene TRBV5-1; D is tentatively TRBD1 or TRBD2 (5 bases each). V was shortened by 5 bases and J by 7 bases, with 10 bases between the two germline ends. Germline loops: CDR1 SGHRS, CDR2 YFSETQ. This CDR3 is 11 amino acids long. CDR3 nucleotide sequence: TGCGCCAGCAGAGTTGGGGGAGAGCAGTACTTC. It yields the protein CASRVGGEQYF.

The rearrangement links TRBV28 to TRBJ2-7; a weak D match, TRBD2 (5 bases). From germline, CDR1 is MDHEN and CDR2 SYDVKM. V dropped 2 bases and J dropped 3 bases, with 17 bases sitting between them. CDR3 size: 16 residues. The CDR3 loop reads CASSLDIGSVIYEQYF. The CDR3 region has the DNA TGTGCCAGCAGTTTAGATATTGGTAGCGTAATCTACGAGCAGTACTTC. Based on the CDR3 plus reference TRBV28 and TRBJ2-7, the full variable domain is DVKVTQSSRYLVKRTGEKVFLECVQDMDHENMFWYRQDPGLGLRLIYFSYDVKMKEKGDIPEGYSVSREKKERFSLILESASTNQTSMYLCASSLDIGSVIYEQYFGPGTRLTVT.

CDR3 bases: TGTGCCAGCTCACTAGAAGTGGGGGGCCCGGACTCTGGAAACACCATATATTTT. Amino acid sequence: CASSLEVGGPDSGNTIYF. The chain employs TRBV18 and TRBJ1-3; D is possibly TRBD1 (6 bases). Germline CDR1 and CDR2: KGHSH and LQKENI. Trimming removed 4 bases from V and 0 bases from J, with 19 bases in between. The CDR3 runs to 18 residues.

The CDR3 loop reads CASSPLAGGTYEQYF. The CDR3 bases are TGTGCCAGCAGCCCTTTGGCAGGGGGAACCTACGAGCAGTACTTC. The rearrangement uses TRBV28 and TRBJ2-7; 7 bases are shared with TRBD1. In germline, CDR1 is MDHEN, CDR2 SYDVKM. J was trimmed by 2 bases and V by 6 bases; bases with no gene match: 10. The CDR3 runs to 15 residues.

V is TRBV6-4 and J is TRBJ2-7; 7 bases map to TRBD1. V lost 0 bases to trimming and J lost 5 bases; unmatched junction nucleotides: 7. The CDR3 runs to 15 residues. CDR1 is MRHNA, CDR2 SNTAGT, per germline. In DNA form, the CDR3 reads TGTGCCAGCAGTGACTCGACAGGGTACACTCACGAGCAGTACTTC. Its translation is CASSDSTGYTHEQYF.